The 23 T cell receptor beta chains in this list originate from one sample, sequenced in a study of molecular identifiers for immune sequencing clone quantification. TCRdb reprocessed the PCR reads via MiXCR and lists one record per CDR3 protein. Of tens of thousands of distinct CDR3 sequences listed, about 23% are singletons. Sequencing was carried out using naive CD8+ T cells from blood, with Jurkat cell RNA spiked in. This sample's subset: FACS-sorted CD8+CD4-CCR7+CD45RA+ naive T cells. The receptors here all came from a human donor in good health. Some libraries in this study had Jurkat cell RNA spiked in.

This clonotype was seen ten or more times. This chain links TRBV9 with TRBJ2-3; weak D call: TRBD1 (5 bases). The CDR3 is made up of 15 amino acids. V was pared by 4 bases and J by 2 bases, with 14 bases between. CDR1 SGDLS and CDR2 YYNGEE come from the germline V gene. DNA for the CDR3: TGTGCCAGCAGCCCGCGACAGATTTTCACAGATACGCAGTATTTT. Translating it yields CASSPRQIFTDTQYF.

This clonotype showed up just a few times. The chain couples TRBV11-3 to TRBJ2-1, with a tentative D call TRBD1 (6 bases). Deletions cut 5 bases from V and 2 bases from J, with 13 bases between. The CDR3 spans 15 residues. Germline V gene data show CDR1 as SGHNT and CDR2 as YENEEA. The DNA for the CDR3 is TGTGCCAGCAGCAACCGGGACACCCCCTACAATGAGCAGTTCTTC. Translation gives CASSNRDTPYNEQFF.

This clonotype has only one observation. The V gene is TRBV7-9, the J gene TRBJ2-3; 14 bases map to TRBD2. Germline loops: CDR1 SEHNR, CDR2 FQNEAQ (reference sequence). This CDR3 has 17 amino acids. The ends lost 5 bases at V and 8 bases at J; junction bases unmatched: 12. CDR3 in DNA: TGTGCCAGCAGCCCGATGGGACTAGCGGGAGTCTCGGGTACGCAGTATTTT. This translates into CASSPMGLAGVSGTQYF.

This clonotype showed up many times. This chain uses TRBV29-1 with TRBJ2-3; TRBD2 agrees at 8 bases. The germline V gene encodes CDR1 SQVTM and CDR2 ANQGSEA. The CDR3 totals 15 residues. The J segment lost 1 base and the V segment lost 7 bases, leaving 10 bases of the junction unmatched. The CDR3 spells CSADLSGRGTDTQYF. Written as DNA, the CDR3 is TGCAGCGCTGACCTAAGCGGGAGAGGCACAGATACGCAGTATTTT.

As concerns this clonotype: A much larger clone is a single base away; this may be a read error. The V and J genes are TRBV7-9 and TRBJ1-1; D is possibly TRBD1 (6 bases). CDR1 and CDR2 from the germline V gene are SEHNR and FQNEAQ (reference sequence). The CDR3 has 14 amino acids. Trimming removed 7 bases from V and 4 bases from J, with 16 bases in between. This CDR3 reads CASTPWGQTTEAFF. CDR3 sequence (DNA): TGTGCCAGCACCCCCTGGGGGCAGACCACTGAAGCTTTCTTT.

On this clonotype itself: A much more abundant neighbour one base away suggests this may be a read error. This chain links TRBV7-9 with TRBJ2-3; no definite D call. V was cut by 10 bases and J by 1 base, with 3 bases left in between. This CDR3 has 10 amino acids. From germline, CDR1 is SEHNR and CDR2 FQNEAQ (reference sequence). Here the CDR3 reads CANCTDTQYF. CDR3 nucleotides: TGTGCCAACTGCACAGATACGCAGTATTTT.

The chain has TRBV20-1 and TRBJ2-5; D possibly corresponds to TRBD1 (6 bases). Deletions cut 6 bases from V and 5 bases from J, with 13 bases between. The length of the CDR3 is 12 residues. Germline values: CDR1 DFQATT, CDR2 SNEGSKA (reference sequence). In nucleotides, the CDR3 is TGCAGTGCGCGACAGGTCCATGAGACCCAGTACTTC. This encodes CSARQVHETQYF.

This clonotype was detected many times. The V and J genes are TRBV7-8 and TRBJ2-3, with TRBD1 matching over 8 bases. The germline CDR1 and CDR2 sequences are SGHVS and FQNEAQ. The CDR3 consists of 15 residues. V lost 3 bases and J lost 4; bases outside the gene matches: 6. In DNA, the CDR3 is TGTGCCAGCAGCTTGGAGCAGGGGGCGGCAGATACGCAGTATTTT. Translation: CASSLEQGAADTQYF.

This clonotype was counted ten times or more. The chain employs TRBV7-9 and TRBJ2-7; 10 bases fit TRBD2. The CDR3 covers 13 residues. The V segment lost 5 bases and the J segment 4 bases; nucleotides outside the gene matches: 2. The V gene's germline CDR1 is SEHNR and CDR2 FQNEAQ (reference sequence). The CDR3 region has the DNA TGTGCCAGCAGCCGGACTAGCGGTTACGAGCAGTACTTC. As protein: CASSRTSGYEQYF.

The table lists this clonotype with a few counts. The chain is built from TRBV27 and TRBJ1-1, with D unclear. The germline V gene encodes CDR1 MNHEY and CDR2 SMNVEV (reference sequence). The CDR3 runs 13 residues. V shed 1 base and J shed 0 bases, with 3 bases lying between them. DNA for the CDR3: TGTGCCAGCAGTTTATTCGTGAACACTGAAGCTTTCTTT. Translated, it gives CASSLFVNTEAFF.

Regarding this clonotype: Relative to the germline gene, one junction end is altered; a read error may explain this. The chain employs TRBV6-2 or TRBV6-3 and TRBJ2-5; D ambiguous. The CDR3 totals 17 residues. Germline lookup yields CDR1 MNHEY and CDR2 SVGEGT. CDR3 region: CASSYWSLRHYQEPQYF. CDR3 coding DNA: TGTGCCAGCAGTTACTGGTCCCTACGGCACTACCAAGAGCCCCAGTACTTC.

This rearrangement joins TRBV6-1 to TRBJ1-5; 7 nucleotides line up with TRBD1. The V gene's germline CDR1 is MNHNS and CDR2 SASEGT. V lost 2 bases to trimming and J lost 5 bases; unmatched junction nucleotides: 12. The CDR3 consists of 17 residues. The CDR3 nucleotides are TGTGCCAGCAGTGAATTGAAGGGGGCGGGAGGTCATCAGCCCCAGCATTTT. Translating it yields CASSELKGAGGHQPQHF.

At least ten counts were recorded for this clonotype. This chain links TRBV20-1 with TRBJ1-6; D remains ambiguous. The CDR3 is made up of 15 amino acids. Trimming took off 6 bases at V and 5 bases at J, with 17 bases between the two ends. Germline CDR1 DFQATT, CDR2 SNEGSKA (reference sequence). For the CDR3, the DNA is TGCAGTGCGGTTGCAGTGGGTGAGGATAATTCACCCCTCCACTTT. Its protein product is CSAVAVGEDNSPLHF.

A remark on this clonotype: This may arise from a read error, as a much more abundant clone is one base away. The chain joins TRBV28 to TRBJ2-4, with D tentatively TRBD1 (8 bases). CDR3 length equals 13 residues. V was trimmed by 7 bases and J by 9 bases, leaving 16 bases between them. Germline CDR1 and CDR2: MDHEN and SYDVKM. This chain's CDR3 is CASIITGGVIQYF. The CDR3 coding sequence is TGTGCCAGCATTATAACAGGGGGGGTCATTCAGTACTTC.

About this clonotype: This clone may be a read error of a much larger clone one base away. The V gene is TRBV2, the J gene TRBJ2-7; D unclear. Germline assignment: CDR1 SNHLY and CDR2 FYNNEI. The CDR3 loop spans 14 amino acids. The CDR3 loop reads CAGSDPLLSSEQYF. CDR3 DNA: TGTGCCGGCAGTGATCCCCTCCTATCGAGCGAGCAGTACTTC.

For this clonotype: The junction departs from the called germline gene at one end, perhaps through a read error. V gene TRBV4-3 combines with J gene TRBJ2-3; 9 bases align to TRBD2. CDR1 and CDR2 (germline): LGHNA, YSLEER. This CDR3 region has 18 residues. CDR3 sequence: CASSQAPPTSGHTDTQYF. CDR3 DNA: TGCGCCAGCAGCCAAGCCCCTCCGACTAGCGGACACACAGATACGCAATATTTT.

Many counts were recorded for this clonotype. The V and J genes are TRBV4-1 and TRBJ2-2; D is unclear. This CDR3 is 16 amino acids long. V lost 1 base and J 0 bases, leaving 9 bases between the germline ends. Germline-derived CDR1 and CDR2 are MGHRA and YSYEKL. The CDR3 DNA is TGCGCCAGCAGCCAAGTTCCAGTTACGAACACCGGGGAGCTGTTTTTT. This sequence encodes CASSQVPVTNTGELFF.

This clonotype has at least ten counts. The rearrangement joins TRBV6-5 to TRBJ2-7, with D unclear. CDR1 and CDR2 from the germline V gene are MNHEY and SVGAGI. V lost 6 bases, J lost 5 bases, and 17 bases lay in between. The CDR3 is made up of 14 amino acids. For the CDR3, the DNA is TGTGCCAGCAGATCTAGATGGGGTTTTGACGAGCAGTACTTC. It encodes CASRSRWGFDEQYF.

Only a few counts were recorded for this clonotype. The chain employs TRBV19 and TRBJ2-7; the match to TRBD1 covers 8 bases. Unmatched junction bases numbered 3, after V lost 3 bases and J lost 2 bases. The CDR3 is 14 residues long. CDR1 and CDR2 from the germline V gene are LNHDA and SQIVND (reference sequence). The CDR3 loop reads CASSIATGAYEQYF. In DNA form, the CDR3 reads TGTGCCAGTAGTATTGCGACAGGGGCCTACGAGCAGTACTTC.

V and J are TRBV27 and TRBJ2-1; D is ambiguous. CDR3 size: 13 residues. V lost 5 bases, J lost 9 bases, and 14 bases lay in between. Looked up from germline, CDR1 is MNHEY and CDR2 is SMNVEV (reference sequence). The CDR3 reads CASSPTRPVEQFF. For the CDR3, the DNA is TGTGCCAGCAGTCCGACCCGCCCCGTTGAGCAGTTCTTC.

This clonotype was detected many times. The CDR3 nucleotides are TGTGCCAGCACCCCGGGACGTAGCTCTGGAAACACCATATATTTT. Translated, it gives CASTPGRSSGNTIYF. The rearrangement links TRBV7-2 to TRBJ1-3; perhaps TRBD1 as D (5 bases). V lost 7 bases, J lost 0 bases, and 13 bases lay in between. CDR1 is SGHTA and CDR2 is FQGNSA in the germline V gene. The CDR3 loop spans 15 amino acids.

This clonotype was observed at least ten times. The genes are TRBV29-1 and TRBJ2-1; the match to TRBD2 covers 11 bases. Germline CDR1 and CDR2: SQVTM and ANQGSEA. V lost 5 bases, J lost 6 bases, and 9 bases stayed unmatched. This CDR3 is 15 amino acids long. CDR3: CSVSGLAGLLNEQFF. Here the CDR3 DNA reads TGCAGCGTTAGTGGACTAGCGGGTCTTCTCAATGAGCAGTTCTTC.

This clonotype was seen a single time. The chain recombines TRBV29-1 with TRBJ2-2, with no clear D. The CDR3 is 13 amino acids. V dropped 4 bases and J dropped 9 bases, with 15 bases sitting between them. Per germline, CDR1 SQVTM and CDR2 ANQGSEA. Here the CDR3 reads CSVVFGVHRELFF. The CDR3 nucleotides are TGCAGCGTTGTTTTCGGCGTTCACAGGGAGCTGTTTTTT.